These T cell receptor beta chains were read from a single sample in a study of human T cells and chemical hapten exposure. TCRdb re-called the RACE reads with MiXCR, one entry per CDR3 protein. This table holds more than 80,000 distinct CDR3 sequences, around 10% found once. This specimen was whole blood, taken in connection with sensitization to the hapten diphenylcyclopropenone (DPC). Receptors originate from a woman between 50 and 59 years old with alopecia areata. Some clones in this sample may be carry-over from other donors' samples. Both conserved end residues are part of each CDR3. The D gene is left open where the match is weak. Some rows mark clone size as missing; the rest say once, few, many or name a class of expanded clone.

v_gene	j_gene	len	d_gene	abundance	CDR3nt	CDR3aa
TRBV7-8	TRBJ1-5	13	NA	few	TGTGCCAGCAGCTTAGAGACCAATCAGCCCCAGCATTTT	CASSLETNQPQHF
TRBV3-1	TRBJ2-7	13	NA	many	TGTGCCAGCAGTCAAGGACGGACGGGGGAGCAGTACTTC	CASSQGRTGEQYF
TRBV28	TRBJ2-3	16	NA	NA	TGTGCCAGCAGTGACCCCCCACCCGACGGGGAAGATACGCAGTATTTT	CASSDPPPDGEDTQYF
TRBV24-1	TRBJ2-5	14	TRBD1	few	TGTGCCACCAGTGACCCGACAGGGGTCGGGACCCAGTACTTC	CATSDPTGVGTQYF
TRBV7-8	TRBJ1-6	16	NA	few	TGTGCCAGCAGCCCAAACCCTCCGGGAGGTAATTCACCCCTCCACTTT	CASSPNPPGGNSPLHF
TRBV28	TRBJ1-4	13	NA	NA	TGTGCCAGCGCGGAGGGGGGTGGTGAAAAACTGTTTTTT	CASAEGGGEKLFF
TRBV20-1	TRBJ1-2	15	NA	many	TGCAGTGCTAGGCCGGTGCCTATATCTAACTATGGCTACACCTTC	CSARPVPISNYGYTF
TRBV18	TRBJ1-2	13	TRBD1	many	TGTGCCAGCTCACCTGACAGGGCCTATGGCTACACCTTC	CASSPDRAYGYTF
TRBV12-3/TRBV12-4	TRBJ1-3	14	TRBD1	few	TGTGCCAGCAGTTCCACAGGGGGCGCGGACACCATATATTTT	CASSSTGGADTIYF
TRBV7-6	TRBJ2-2	16	TRBD1	many	TGTGCCAGCAGCCTCCGACAGGGTATTGACACCGGGGAGCTGTTTTTT	CASSLRQGIDTGELFF
TRBV6-2/TRBV6-3	TRBJ1-6	16	TRBD1	few	TGTGCCAGCAGTTACTCGAGGACAGGGGGCAATTCACCCCTCCACTTT	CASSYSRTGGNSPLHF
TRBV28	TRBJ2-3	13	NA	once	TGTGCCAGCAGTTTTGAGCGCACAGATACGCAGTATTTT	CASSFERTDTQYF
TRBV11-2	TRBJ2-2	13	NA	few	TGTGCCAGCAGCATTACTACAGGCTCACGGCTGTTTTTT	CASSITTGSRLFF
TRBV2	TRBJ2-3	17	TRBD2	many	TGTGCCAGCAGTGGTTCGAGCGGGAGGACCAAGGCAGATACGCAGTATTTT	CASSGSSGRTKADTQYF
TRBV7-2	TRBJ2-3	15	TRBD2	many	TGTGCCAGCAGCTTAGCGATAGCGGGGACAGATACGCAGTATTTT	CASSLAIAGTDTQYF
TRBV28	TRBJ2-7	13	NA	few	TGTGCCAGCATGAAGGGGGGGCCCTACGAGCAGTACTTC	CASMKGGPYEQYF
TRBV28	TRBJ1-2	12	TRBD1	many	TGTGCCAGCGGGGACAGGGTGGATGGCTACACCTTC	CASGDRVDGYTF
TRBV7-6	TRBJ2-2	16	NA	many	TGTGCCAGCAGCTGGGGGGGACAACAGAACACCGGGGAGCTGTTTTTT	CASSWGGQQNTGELFF
TRBV21-1	TRBJ1-1	18	NA	few	TGTGCCAGCAGCGTAGAAGGACAGGGGGCGAGTCACGACACTGAAGCTTTCTTT	CASSVEGQGASHDTEAFF
TRBV6-5	TRBJ2-7	13	NA	few	TGTGCCAGCAGTTACTCGATGGGCTACGAGCAGTACTTC	CASSYSMGYEQYF
TRBV18	TRBJ2-3	17	TRBD2	few	TGTGCCAGCTCACCCCCACTAGCGGGGGGCCTCACAGATACGCAGTATTTT	CASSPPLAGGLTDTQYF
TRBV28	TRBJ1-5	17	TRBD1	NA	TGTGCCAGCAGTTTAGAAGGACAGGGGCGACCTAATCAGCCCCAGCATTTT	CASSLEGQGRPNQPQHF
TRBV4-3	TRBJ2-2	13	NA	few	TGCGCCAGCAGCCAAGATTTTGGCAGGGAGCTGTTTTTT	CASSQDFGRELFF
TRBV14	TRBJ2-7	15	TRBD1	few	TGTGCCAGCAGCCAGCTCCGGGACAGGGGCATCGAGCAGTACTTC	CASSQLRDRGIEQYF
TRBV29-1	TRBJ2-7	14	TRBD1	few	TGCAGCGTTGGAACCGGGACAGGGCTGGCCGAGCAGTACTTC	CSVGTGTGLAEQYF
TRBV6-5	TRBJ2-5	15	TRBD1	many	TGTGCCAGCAGTTATCAGCACAGGGGAGAAGAGACCCAGTACTTC	CASSYQHRGEETQYF
TRBV7-8	TRBJ2-1	16	TRBD2	many	TGTGCCAGCAGAAGACTAGCGGGAGGCTCCTACAATGAGCAGTTCTTC	CASRRLAGGSYNEQFF
TRBV9	TRBJ2-3	14	NA	many	TGTGCCAGCAGCGTAGTCAGGGTTTCAGATACGCAGTATTTT	CASSVVRVSDTQYF
TRBV28	TRBJ1-5	17	TRBD1	NA	TGTGCCAGCCGGGATCGGGACAGGACTTATAGCAATCAGCCCCAGCATTTT	CASRDRDRTYSNQPQHF
TRBV28	TRBJ1-2	13	TRBD1	NA	TGTGCCAGCAGACTGACAGGGGCCGACGGCTACACCTTC	CASRLTGADGYTF
TRBV20-1	TRBJ2-2	14	TRBD2	few	TGCAGTGCTATCGGGACTAAGAACACCGGGGAGCTGTTTTTT	CSAIGTKNTGELFF
TRBV7-2	TRBJ2-7	13	NA	few	TGTGCCAGCGGCAAAGGGGGGGCAGCTGATCAGTACTTC	CASGKGGAADQYF
TRBV27	TRBJ1-1	14	NA	once	TGTGCCAGCCTCCCCTCTTTACGACCCACTGAAGCTTTCTTT	CASLPSLRPTEAFF
TRBV5-1	TRBJ2-1	16	TRBD2	NA	TGCGCCAGCAGCCCATCGTGGGGACTACGTGACAATGAGCAGTTCTTC	CASSPSWGLRDNEQFF
TRBV5-1	TRBJ1-1	17	NA	NA	TGCGCCAGCAGCTTGATAAGCCAGAGAGGCGGGAACACTGAAGCTTTCTTT	CASSLISQRGGNTEAFF
TRBV10-3	TRBJ2-7	14	TRBD2	many	TGTGCCATCAGTGGTGGTACTAGCGACTACGAGCAGTACTTC	CAISGGTSDYEQYF
TRBV28	TRBJ2-7	15	TRBD1	few	TGTGCCAGCAGTTTTCTGGCAGGGGGCTTGGACGAGCAGTACTTC	CASSFLAGGLDEQYF
TRBV12-3/TRBV12-4	TRBJ2-5	13	NA	NA	TGTGCCAGCAGTTTACACAACCAAGAGACCCAGTACTTC	CASSLHNQETQYF
TRBV7-2	TRBJ2-1	14	TRBD2	many	TGTGCCAGCAGCTTAGAGGGACTAGTTCTGGAGCAGTTCTTC	CASSLEGLVLEQFF
TRBV7-2	TRBJ2-3	17	NA	few	TGTGCCAGCAGCCCTTGGGGTAGCGCTTCTAGCACAGATACGCAGTATTTT	CASSPWGSASSTDTQYF
TRBV4-3	TRBJ1-5	13	TRBD1	NA	TGCGCCAGCAGCCGAGGGGGCGACCAGCCCCAGCATTTT	CASSRGGDQPQHF
TRBV6-6	TRBJ2-7	14	TRBD1	many	TGTGCCAGCAGGACAGGGGGCGATTCCAACGAGCAGTACTTC	CASRTGGDSNEQYF
TRBV7-2	TRBJ2-3	15	NA	NA	TGTGCCAGCAGCTTCGATGGCGGAAAGGGAGATACGCAGTATTTT	CASSFDGGKGDTQYF
TRBV20-1	TRBJ2-1	14	NA	NA	TGCAGTGCTAGCCTGACCAGCGCCTACAATGAGCAGTTCTTC	CSASLTSAYNEQFF
TRBV29-1	TRBJ2-1	14	NA	NA	TGCAGCGTTGTATCCCGGGGGCAAGGTGGTGAGCAGTTCTTC	CSVVSRGQGGEQFF
TRBV19	TRBJ2-3	19	NA	few	TGTGCCAGTAGTATAGGCGGGCTTCGCGTCAGACGTGCCGCAGATACGCAGTATTTT	CASSIGGLRVRRAADTQYF
TRBV7-2	TRBJ2-1	15	TRBD2	NA	TGTGCCAGCAGCTTATCTAGCGGGAGCGGCAATGAGCAGTTCTTC	CASSLSSGSGNEQFF
TRBV7-9	TRBJ2-3	15	NA	NA	TGTGCCAGCAGCTTAGGGGACACCTGGATGGCTCGACCGTATTTT	CASSLGDTWMARPYF
TRBV12-3/TRBV12-4	TRBJ1-1	15	TRBD1	many	TGTGCCAGCAGTTCCGGGACAGGGGGCTCGGGTGAAGCTTTCTTT	CASSSGTGGSGEAFF
TRBV7-2	TRBJ2-7	15	NA	NA	TGTGCCAGCAGCTTAGCACCCCGGACAGTCTACGAGCAGTACTTC	CASSLAPRTVYEQYF
TRBV4-1	TRBJ2-2	18	NA	NA	TGCGCCAGCAGCCACCGGTATCCCGGGACAAGGAACACCGGGGAGCTGTTTTTT	CASSHRYPGTRNTGELFF
TRBV29-1	TRBJ2-3	14	NA	few	TGCAGCGGGGCGGGGCCAAGCCTTACAGATACGCAGTATTTT	CSGAGPSLTDTQYF
TRBV27	TRBJ2-3	17	NA	NA	TGTGCCAGCAGCCGAAGACACGGCATCTTTAGCACAGATACGCAGTATTTT	CASSRRHGIFSTDTQYF
TRBV6-2/TRBV6-3	TRBJ1-6	14	NA	NA	TGTGCCAGCCTGGACTTCTCCTATAATTCACCCCTCCACTTT	CASLDFSYNSPLHF
TRBV5-5	TRBJ1-1	15	NA	many	TGTGCCAGCAGCTTGGCCCCAACGGGGAACACTGAAGCTTTCTTT	CASSLAPTGNTEAFF